These 3 T cell receptor beta chains originate from one sample sequenced in a study of cytomegalovirus exposure and HLA in healthy donors. 60 Vbeta and 13 Jbeta primers were used in PCR. Measured with immunoSEQ multiplex PCR; TCRdb has only the in-frame clones, and not every one. The repertoire holds about 130,000 clones, with 17% as singletons. Sequencing was carried out using PBMCs. These TCRs come from a female donor in good health and CMV-seropositive.

This clone was seen a single time. The rearrangement links TRBV19 to TRBJ1-1; tentative D call: TRBD1 (5 bases). The V and J ends lost 1 base and 6 bases respectively, with 6 bases between them. Germline CDR1 and CDR2: LNHDA and SQIVND (reference sequence). CDR3 size: 12 residues. The CDR3 loop is CASSIGGSEAFF. Here the CDR3 DNA reads TGTGCCAGTAGTATAGGGGGCTCTGAAGCTTTCTTT.

The chain employs TRBV5-1 and TRBJ2-2; TRBD1 matches 8 bases. The CDR3 is 16 amino acids. V lost 5 bases and J lost 0; bases outside the gene matches: 6. CDR1 and CDR2 (germline): SGHRS, YFSETQ. The DNA of the CDR3 is TGCGCCAGCAGACGACAGGGGCGGACGAACACCGGGGAGCTGTTTTTT. Amino acid sequence: CASRRQGRTNTGELFF.

The V call is TRBV10-3, the J call TRBJ1-1; TRBD1 aligns across 9 bases. The CDR3 is made up of 16 amino acids. Germline lookup yields CDR1 ENHRY and CDR2 SYGVKD. Trimming removed 2 bases from V and 4 bases from J; junction bases left unmatched: 8. The CDR3 DNA sequence: TGTGCCATCAGTGAGCGGGACAGGGTTGGATTCACTGAAGCTTTCTTT. It specifies CAISERDRVGFTEAFF.